The T cell receptor beta chain described here comes from a study of T cell responses to AZD1222 COVID-19 vaccine. General study findings and limits: Unmutated variant regions reportedly attract nearly half of all spike-specific TCRs. At 160-218 and 743-854, vaccine-associated CD4 TCRs were dominant, and they spanned spike. At baseline, seropositivity was found in only a handful of AZD1222 recipients. Most donors were white British, females outnumbered males, and clonal diversity was possibly underestimated.

The CDR3 totals 12 residues. The germline V gene encodes CDR1 GTSNPN and CDR2 SVGIG (reference sequence). The V end was cut by 3 bases, the J end by 7 bases, with 12 bases between. Only in-frame clones appear in the TCRdb table, and some are missing; sequencing was by immunoSEQ multiplex PCR. The sample has roughly 200,000 clones; more than 85% are singletons. Worth noting for this clone: As yet, its antigen is unknown.

The sequence derives from an adult in good health. The rearrangement links TRBV30 to TRBJ1-2, with no clear D. The specimen comprised peripheral blood, sampled on day 0 of MenACWY control vaccination. The CDR3 protein is CAWSRGSVGYTF. In nucleotides, the CDR3 is TGTGCCTGGAGCCGGGGAAGCGTTGGCTACACCTTC.